These 21 T cell receptor beta chains came from one sample sequenced in a study of T cells in tuberculosis. The repertoire was sequenced with immunoSEQ multiplex PCR; TCRdb's copy has only in-frame clones and lacks some. The data show fewer than 40,000 clones, less than 97% seen once. The material sequenced was PBMCs. Receptor source: a donor aged 10 to 29 with latent tuberculosis or without tuberculosis infection.

The J gene is TRBJ2-3, the V gene TRBV14, with 7 nucleotides matching TRBD2. The junction had 12 bases not matched to a gene; V was cut back by 0 bases and J by 6 bases. The CDR3 is 17 amino acids. Germline V gene lookup returns CDR1 SGHDN and CDR2 FVKESK. The CDR3 protein is CASSQDMIAGVPDTQYF. CDR3 DNA sequence: TGTGCCAGCAGCCAAGATATGATTGCGGGAGTCCCCGATACGCAGTATTTT.

V usage is TRBV7-8 and J usage is TRBJ2-3, with a possible D match to TRBD2 (5 bases). V was shortened by 2 bases and J by 5 bases, with 14 bases between the two germline ends. This CDR3 has 15 amino acids. Germline assignment: CDR1 SGHVS and CDR2 FQNEAQ. The CDR3 is CASSLISDWRDTQYF. The CDR3 coding sequence is TGTGCCAGCAGCTTAATATCGGACTGGAGAGATACGCAGTATTTT.

This sequence joins TRBV18 and TRBJ1-1; perhaps TRBD1 as D (6 bases). Trimming removed 2 bases from V and 4 bases from J, with 14 bases in between. The CDR3 spans 15 residues. The germline gives CDR1 KGHSH, CDR2 LQKENI. The CDR3 reads CASSPRPGESTEAFF. DNA of the CDR3: TGTGCCAGCTCACCAAGGCCAGGGGAAAGCACTGAAGCTTTCTTT.

This sequence joins TRBV19 and TRBJ1-2; no clear D gene. V shed 2 bases and J shed 3 bases, with 4 bases lying between them. The CDR3 has 12 amino acids. Germline CDR1 is LNHDA and CDR2 is SQIVND (reference sequence). The CDR3 reads CASSISYYGYTF. The CDR3 coding sequence is TGTGCCAGTAGTATATCCTACTATGGCTACACCTTC.

The rearrangement joins TRBV6-1 to TRBJ2-2, with TRBD1 matching 8 bases. Unmatched junction bases numbered 6, after V lost 6 bases and J lost 3 bases. The germline gives CDR1 MNHNS, CDR2 SASEGT. The CDR3 is made up of 15 amino acids. The CDR3 sequence: CASRADRGDTGELFF. CDR3 DNA: TGTGCCAGCAGAGCCGACAGGGGCGACACCGGGGAGCTGTTTTTT.

A note on this clone: At one of its ends the junction is not consistent with the germline gene, which may arise from a read error. The rearrangement joins TRBV9 to TRBJ1-4; 10 bases are a match to TRBD1. Germline V gene sequence: CDR1 SGDLS, CDR2 YYNGEE. This CDR3 region has 18 residues. The CDR3 coding sequence is TGTGCCAGCAGGGTAGCGGGACAGGGGTGGAAGGGAAATGAAAAACTGTTTTTT. This gives the protein CASRVAGQGWKGNEKLFF.

J is TRBJ2-1 and V is TRBV28; 8 bases fit TRBD2. Germline-derived CDR1 and CDR2 are MDHEN and SYDVKM. The CDR3 has 16 amino acids. Losses at the gene ends were 5 bases for V and 3 bases for J; bases not matched to a gene: 9. CDR3 sequence (DNA): TGTGCCAGCAGTCCCCTACTAGCGGCTCACTACAATGAGCAGTTCTTC. This gives the protein CASSPLLAAHYNEQFF.

The rearrangement joins TRBV5-1 to TRBJ2-7; weak D call: TRBD2 (7 bases). CDR3 length: 16 residues. Germline values: CDR1 SGHRS, CDR2 YFSETQ. V was trimmed by 0 bases and J by 4 bases, leaving 17 bases between them. CDR3 nucleotide sequence: TGCGCCAGCAGCTTGGTTTCCGTGGGAGGGGGGTACGAGCAGTACTTC. Translated, it gives CASSLVSVGGGYEQYF. The whole variable domain, remainder taken from reference TRBV5-1 and TRBJ2-7, is KAGVTQTPRYLIKTRGQQVTLSCSPISGHRSVSWYQQTPGQGLQFLFEYFSETQRNKGNFPGRFSGRQFSNSRSEMNVSTLELGDSALYLCASSLVSVGGGYEQYFGPGTRLTVT.

The CDR3 DNA reads as TGTGCCAGCAAGTCTAGCGGGAGAGGTAACGAGCAGTACTTC. Translating it yields CASKSSGRGNEQYF. V gene TRBV6-1 combines with J gene TRBJ2-7; 10 bases map to TRBD2. Germline V gene data show CDR1 as MNHNS and CDR2 as SASEGT. V shed 7 bases, J shed 5 bases, and the junction held 8 bases outside the gene matches. This CDR3 has 14 amino acids.

The chain recombines TRBV11-2 with TRBJ2-2; D perhaps matches TRBD1 (6 bases). The V gene's germline CDR1 is SGHAT and CDR2 FQNNGV. The CDR3 sequence is 17 residues long. Deletions cut 5 bases from V and 1 base from J, with 17 bases between. The CDR3 sequence is CASSPSTGSRNTGELFF. DNA of the CDR3: TGTGCCAGCAGCCCAAGTACAGGGTCGAGGAACACCGGGGAGCTGTTTTTT.

The chain combines TRBV4-2 with TRBJ2-3, with D perhaps matching TRBD1 (6 bases). CDR1 and CDR2 (germline): LGHNA, YNFKEQ. The CDR3 contains 14 residues. The V gene lost 1 base and the J gene lost 6 bases, with 11 bases spanning the gap. CDR3 coding DNA: TGTGCCAGCAGCCAAGGGGGGCTGAAGGATACGCAGTATTTT. This codes for CASSQGGLKDTQYF.

CDR3 in DNA: TGTGCCAGCAGTGGGACTAGCGGGATCTACAATGAGCAGTTCTTC. Protein: CASSGTSGIYNEQFF. V and J are TRBV25-1 and TRBJ2-1; 12 bases match TRBD2. Germline V CDR1 and CDR2: MGHDK, SYGVNS. V lost 4 bases and J lost 3; bases outside the gene matches: 1. CDR3 length: 15 amino acids. Based on the CDR3 plus reference TRBV25-1 and TRBJ2-1, the full variable domain is EADIYQTPRYLVIGTGKKITLECSQTMGHDKMYWYQQDPGMELHLIHYSYGVNSTEKGDLSSESTVSRIRTEHFPLTLESARPSHTSQYLCASSGTSGIYNEQFFGPGTRLTVL.

The CDR3, as DNA: TGTGCCAGCAGTCCGGGGACAGCAGGGTTGGATACGCAGTATTTT. Translated, it gives CASSPGTAGLDTQYF. This chain connects TRBV27 to TRBJ2-3, with 7 bases lining up with TRBD1. The CDR3 length is 15 residues. The junction had 11 bases not matched to a gene; V was cut back by 5 bases and J by 6 bases. Germline V CDR1 and CDR2: MNHEY, SMNVEV (reference sequence).

CDR3 region: CASSLGQGTYNEQFF. The CDR3 nucleotides read TGTGCCAGCAGCTTAGGGCAGGGTACCTACAATGAGCAGTTCTTC. This sequence joins TRBV7-2 and TRBJ2-1; tentative D call: TRBD1 (5 bases). The V and J ends lost 1 base and 2 bases respectively, with 9 bases between them. CDR3 length: 15 amino acids. Germline loops: CDR1 SGHTA, CDR2 FQGNSA.

The V and J genes are TRBV6-1 and TRBJ2-1; D perhaps matches TRBD1 (6 bases). Germline V gives CDR1 MNHNS, CDR2 SASEGT. This CDR3 comprises 13 residues. Between the trimmed V and J ends, which lost 3 bases and 5 bases, there was a span of 8 bases. CDR3 residues: CASSDRGDNEQFF. CDR3 nucleotides: TGTGCCAGCAGTGACAGGGGAGACAATGAGCAGTTCTTC.

The rearrangement joins TRBV4-1 to TRBJ1-2, with a possible D match to TRBD1 (5 bases). Germline V gives CDR1 MGHRA, CDR2 YSYEKL. Between the trimmed V and J ends, which lost 0 bases and 8 bases, there was a span of 13 bases. CDR3 length equals 14 residues. CDR3 protein: CASSQEGEVRGYTF. The CDR3 DNA reads as TGCGCCAGCAGCCAAGAAGGGGAGGTGAGGGGCTACACCTTC.

V and J are TRBV9 and TRBJ1-2; D possibly corresponds to TRBD1 (5 bases). Germline V lookup: CDR1 SGDLS, CDR2 YYNGEE. The V end was cut by 4 bases, the J end by 3 bases, with 13 bases between. The CDR3 is made up of 14 amino acids. CDR3 in DNA: TGTGCCAGCAGCTCCCGGGGGGTGGACTATGGCTACACCTTC. The encoded protein is CASSSRGVDYGYTF.

The rearrangement uses TRBV29-1 and TRBJ1-2; D is undetermined. Germline CDR1 reads SQVTM; CDR2 reads ANQGSEA. This CDR3 is 13 amino acids long. The germline V and J ends were trimmed by 4 bases and 4 bases, with 13 bases remaining between them. As DNA, the CDR3 is TGCAGCGTTGTTACCCCCGGGAGCTATGGCTACACCTTC. This gives the protein CSVVTPGSYGYTF.

This chain links TRBV5-4 with TRBJ2-3; 8 bases are shared with TRBD2. The germline CDR1 and CDR2 sequences are SGHNT and YYREEE (reference sequence). J gave up 0 bases and V 0 bases, and 6 bases lay outside the gene matches. The length of the CDR3 is 17 residues. The CDR3 DNA reads TGTGCCAGCAGCTTGGCCCTGGCGGGGGGCAGCACAGATACGCAGTATTTT. Translated, it gives CASSLALAGGSTDTQYF.

Comment on this clone: The junction does not match germline at one end; this may be a read error. The V gene is TRBV7-7, the J gene TRBJ2-1; D is perhaps TRBD1 (5 bases). The CDR3 contains 15 residues. Germline lookup yields CDR1 SSHAT and CDR2 FNYEAQ (reference sequence). CDR3 region: CASTDSESSYNEQFF. The CDR3 bases are TGTGCTAGCACCGACAGTGAAAGCTCCTACAATGAGCAGTTCTTC.

J is TRBJ1-2 and V is TRBV7-9; the match to TRBD1 covers 8 bases. This CDR3 contains 15 residues. CDR1 and CDR2 (germline): SEHNR, FQNEAQ (reference sequence). The V gene end was trimmed by 5 bases and the J gene end by 4 bases; junction bases not matched to a gene: 9. The CDR3 spells CASSQLGQGPYGYTF. DNA of the CDR3: TGTGCCAGCAGCCAACTTGGACAGGGCCCCTATGGCTACACCTTC. The variable domain in full, completed from reference TRBV7-9 and TRBJ1-2, reads DTGVSQNPRHKITKRGQNVTFRCDPISEHNRLYWYRQTLGQGPEFLTYFQNEAQLEKSRLLSDRFSAERPKGSFSTLEIQRTEQGDSAMYLCASSQLGQGPYGYTFGSGTRLTVV.